This TCR beta chain was sequenced during a study of OX40 agonist ivuxolimab in advanced cancers. Findings and limits, study-wide: What antigens the expanded peripheral T cells recognized was never established. Near-lowest levels of clonal expansion characterized partial responders at 0.1-3.0 mg/kg.

In germline, CDR1 is LNHDA, CDR2 SQIVND (reference sequence). This CDR3 spans 16 amino acids. V was clipped by 0 bases and J by 2 bases; unmatched bases: 5. Concerning this clone itself: As yet, its antigen is unknown.

Sequenced by immunoSEQ multiplex PCR; TCRdb stores in-frame clones only, minus some. The sample includes 30,000 to 35,000 clones, 84% of them seen just once. The genes are TRBV19 and TRBJ2-5; 8 bases line up with TRBD1. The sample in question was CD4+ or CD8+ T cells sorted from blood, obtained in a trial of the OX40 agonist ivuxolimab. The receptor was isolated from an adult with an advanced solid tumor such as melanoma, head and neck, liver or kidney cancer. The CDR3 DNA sequence: TGTGCCAGTAGTATAGACGGACAGGGATTGCAAGAGACCCAGTACTTC. This codes for CASSIDGQGLQETQYF.